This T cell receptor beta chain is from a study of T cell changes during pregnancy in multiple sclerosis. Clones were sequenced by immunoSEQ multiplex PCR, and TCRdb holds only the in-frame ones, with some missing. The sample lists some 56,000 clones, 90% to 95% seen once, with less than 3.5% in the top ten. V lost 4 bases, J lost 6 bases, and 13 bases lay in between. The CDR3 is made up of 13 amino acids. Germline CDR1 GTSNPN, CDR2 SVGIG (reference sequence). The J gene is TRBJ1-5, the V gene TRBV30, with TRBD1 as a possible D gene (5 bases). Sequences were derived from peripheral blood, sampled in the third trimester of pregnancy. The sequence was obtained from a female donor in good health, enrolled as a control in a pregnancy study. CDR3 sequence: CAWTRRGGQPQHF. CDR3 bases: TGTGCCTGGACCCGAAGGGGAGGTCAGCCCCAGCATTTT.